These T cell receptor beta chains were read from a single sample in a study of CD8 T cells in ankylosing spondylitis. TCRdb re-derived calls from the 5' RACE reads in MiXCR, one entry per CDR3 protein. The sample holds about 140,000 distinct CDR3 sequences, 25% to 35% seen once. Specimen: synovial fluid, either unsorted or a sorted T cell fraction (not recorded which). The source of these receptors is a male donor with ankylosing spondylitis. Both conserved end residues are part of each CDR3. Each record gives: J gene, clone size, D gene, V gene, CDR3 protein, CDR3 DNA. D genes are given only for firm matches. Size values are once, few and many counts, or a class for expanded clones, and some rows have none.

TRBJ2-3	many	.	TRBV4-3	CASSQDMAIADTQYF	TGCGCCAGCAGCCAAGATATGGCGATCGCAGATACGCAGTATTTT
TRBJ2-7	many	.	TRBV19	CASSISRTTYEQYF	TGTGCCAGTAGTATTTCCCGGACTACTTACGAGCAGTACTTC
TRBJ1-2	.	.	TRBV10-3	CAISVSPRYGYTF	TGTGCCATCAGTGTTTCCCCCCGCTATGGCTACACCTTC
TRBJ1-2	.	TRBD1	TRBV6-2/TRBV6-3	CASSYSSLMTGTLRWDYGYTF	TGTGCCAGCAGTTACTCGTCGCTCATGACAGGGACCCTACGATGGGACTATGGCTACACCTTC
TRBJ2-2	.	.	TRBV9	CASSLDPATGELFF	TGTGCCAGCAGCCTTGACCCGGCCACCGGGGAGCTGTTTTTT
TRBJ1-2	.	.	TRBV5-6	CASSLAYDRRNDNYGYTF	TGTGCCAGCAGCTTGGCCTATGACAGGCGAAACGATAACTATGGCTACACCTTC
TRBJ1-5	few	.	TRBV12-3/TRBV12-4	CASSQDKGAQHF	TGTGCCAGCAGCCAGGACAAAGGGGCCCAGCATTTT
TRBJ2-3	large	TRBD2	TRBV28	CASSLGQLAGGDTQYF	TGTGCCAGCAGTTTAGGGCAGCTAGCGGGAGGAGATACGCAGTATTTT
TRBJ2-7	.	.	TRBV27	CASSEGWGMSSYEQYF	TGTGCCAGCAGCGAGGGTTGGGGTATGAGCTCCTACGAGCAGTACTTC
TRBJ1-6	many	TRBD1	TRBV3-1	CASSQVGQGVNSLHF	TGTGCCAGCAGCCAAGTTGGACAGGGGGTTAATTCCCTCCACTTT
TRBJ2-1	few	.	TRBV27	CASREPGAPYNEQFF	TGTGCCAGCAGGGAGCCAGGGGCCCCCTACAATGAGCAGTTCTTC
TRBJ2-5	.	TRBD2	TRBV5-5	CASSWGLAGVETQYF	TGTGCCAGCAGCTGGGGACTAGCGGGAGTTGAGACCCAGTACTTC
TRBJ1-2	few	.	TRBV30	CAWETMEGYTF	TGTGCCTGGGAAACTATGGAGGGCTACACCTTC
TRBJ2-5	.	.	TRBV20-1	CSARVQTMGETQYF	TGCAGTGCTAGAGTTCAAACGATGGGAGAGACCCAGTACTTC
TRBJ1-1	.	TRBD1	TRBV6-1	CASSEQGAGEAFF	TGTGCCAGCAGTGAACAGGGGGCTGGTGAAGCTTTCTTT
TRBJ1-2	.	.	TRBV12-3/TRBV12-4	CASSPGPWGAGYTF	TGTGCCAGCAGTCCTGGACCATGGGGGGCTGGCTACACCTTC
TRBJ1-1	few	.	TRBV3-1	CASSPHQEIEAFF	TGTGCCAGCAGCCCCCATCAAGAGATCGAAGCTTTCTTT
TRBJ2-7	.	TRBD1	TRBV18	CASSPGQGSEQYF	TGTGCCAGCTCACCGGGACAGGGTAGCGAGCAGTACTTC
TRBJ1-1	many	.	TRBV18	CASSPMGIEAFF	TGTGCCAGCTCACCTATGGGGATTGAAGCTTTCTTT
TRBJ2-5	many	.	TRBV5-1	CASGGASGQETQYF	TGCGCCAGCGGGGGGGCTAGCGGACAAGAGACCCAGTACTTC
TRBJ2-7	many	TRBD2	TRBV20-1	CSASGRRVLYEQYF	TGCAGTGCTAGCGGGAGGAGGGTCCTGTACGAGCAGTACTTC
TRBJ2-2	.	TRBD2	TRBV10-3	CAIGTISGRTGELFF	TGTGCCATCGGGACTATTAGCGGACGTACCGGGGAGCTGTTTTTT
TRBJ2-1	many	.	TRBV29-1	CSVKGGGATYNEQFF	TGCAGCGTTAAGGGAGGCGGGGCCACCTACAATGAGCAGTTCTTC
TRBJ1-1	.	.	TRBV29-1	CSVKNTEAFF	TGCAGCGTTAAGAACACTGAAGCTTTCTTT
TRBJ2-7	many	TRBD1	TRBV6-5	CASSYPLGQGDYEQYF	TGTGCCAGCAGTTACCCTCTAGGACAGGGCGACTACGAGCAGTACTTC
TRBJ2-3	few	TRBD2	TRBV10-3	CAIKRGSVLDTQYF	TGTGCCATCAAGCGGGGCTCGGTATTAGATACGCAGTATTTT
TRBJ1-5	few	.	TRBV20-1	CSASLYLHSNQPQHF	TGCAGTGCTAGTCTCTATCTTCATAGCAATCAGCCCCAGCATTTT
TRBJ2-7	few	TRBD1	TRBV6-1	CASSPGQGFSYEQYF	TGTGCCAGCAGTCCGGGACAGGGGTTCTCCTACGAGCAGTACTTC
TRBJ2-1	.	.	TRBV29-1	CSVGRANEQFF	TGCAGCGTTGGCAGGGCAAATGAGCAGTTCTTC
TRBJ1-1	.	.	TRBV2	CASLVNTEAFF	TGTGCCAGCCTTGTGAACACTGAAGCTTTCTTT
TRBJ2-7	.	TRBD1	TRBV20-1	CSAHRQGVRGYEQYF	TGCAGTGCTCACCGACAGGGGGTAAGAGGCTACGAGCAGTACTTC
TRBJ1-1	few	TRBD1	TRBV20-1	CSAPGTGGYKNTEAFF	TGCAGTGCCCCCGGGACAGGGGGTTACAAGAACACTGAAGCTTTCTTT
TRBJ2-1	few	.	TRBV7-2	CASMGNTYNEQFF	TGTGCCAGCATGGGGAATACCTACAATGAGCAGTTCTTC
TRBJ1-1	.	TRBD1	TRBV27	CASSSSGTGIKNTEAFF	TGTGCCAGCAGTAGCTCCGGGACAGGGATTAAGAACACTGAAGCTTTCTTT
TRBJ2-7	few	TRBD2	TRBV6-1	CASNFWTSGPYEQYF	TGTGCCAGCAACTTTTGGACTAGCGGACCCTACGAGCAGTACTTC
TRBJ1-4	few	.	TRBV5-5	CASRAGHTNEKLFF	TGTGCCAGCAGGGCGGGACATACTAATGAAAAACTGTTTTTT
TRBJ2-3	few	TRBD2	TRBV2	CASSSGGPRTDTQYF	TGTGCCAGCAGTTCGGGGGGGCCCCGCACAGATACGCAGTATTTT
TRBJ2-2	.	TRBD1	TRBV11-2	CASSLIVRTGSAGELFF	TGTGCCAGCAGCTTAATTGTCCGGACAGGGAGCGCCGGGGAGCTGTTTTTT
TRBJ2-6	many	.	TRBV7-9	CASTPRGAGANVLTF	TGTGCCAGCACTCCTCGAGGGGCGGGGGCCAACGTCCTGACTTTC